Listed below are T cell receptor beta chains from one sample, sequenced in a study of shared clonotypes between healthy human individuals. Only in-frame clones appear in the TCRdb table, and some are missing; sequencing was by immunoSEQ multiplex PCR. Here the sample spans fewer than 1 million clones, about 97% being singletons. Sequenced material: naive CD8+ T cells sorted from blood. All receptors derive from a man younger than 45 in good health. Each CDR3 is given with its conserved first and last residue. The order of the fields is V gene, J gene, clone size, CDR3 protein. Some rows have no size entry. The others give once, few or many, or a class for an expanded clone.

V: TRBV20-1; J: TRBJ2-1; size: NA; CDR3: CSARDGKSRFF
V: TRBV7-9; J: TRBJ1-2; size: few; CDR3: CASSFLSGQLRNYGYTF
V: TRBV4-1; J: TRBJ1-1; size: NA; CDR3: CASMAGFDTEAFF
V: TRBV7-9; J: TRBJ2-3; size: NA; CDR3: CASSLPGLAGSVTQYF
V: TRBV2; J: TRBJ2-2; size: NA; CDR3: CASSVSREIYIPGELFF
V: TRBV7-9; J: TRBJ1-2; size: NA; CDR3: CASSALDRANYGYTF
V: TRBV28; J: TRBJ1-1; size: NA; CDR3: CASGNTEAFF
V: TRBV9; J: TRBJ2-7; size: NA; CDR3: CASSGSPSGRLDEQYF
V: TRBV4-1; J: TRBJ2-7; size: NA; CDR3: CASSPLPSSYEQYF
V: TRBV2; J: TRBJ2-7; size: NA; CDR3: CASGGRYEQYF
V: TRBV11-2; J: TRBJ2-6; size: NA; CDR3: CASSLYPSSGANVLTF
V: TRBV13; J: TRBJ2-1; size: NA; CDR3: CASSLGMNEQFF
V: TRBV4-3; J: TRBJ1-1; size: NA; CDR3: CASSQGGEDTEAFF
V: TRBV28; J: TRBJ2-1; size: NA; CDR3: CASSMGLAGNNEQFF
V: TRBV11-2; J: TRBJ2-1; size: NA; CDR3: CASSSSGPNYNEQFF
V: TRBV15; J: TRBJ1-5; size: NA; CDR3: CATSREPGLSNQPQHF
V: TRBV28; J: TRBJ2-5; size: NA; CDR3: CASSSNHRGEETQYF
V: TRBV5-1; J: TRBJ2-5; size: NA; CDR3: CASSLAGRVKETQYF
V: TRBV27; J: TRBJ2-3; size: NA; CDR3: CASSLIPLSTDTQYF
V: TRBV18; J: TRBJ2-2; size: once; CDR3: CASGDNTNTGELFF
V: TRBV1; J: TRBJ2-4; size: NA; CDR3: CTSSQDARAFSENIQYF
V: TRBV7-8; J: TRBJ1-4; size: NA; CDR3: CASSFSGTGRKLFF
V: TRBV4-1; J: TRBJ1-1; size: NA; CDR3: CASSRGENTEAFF
V: TRBV27; J: TRBJ2-7; size: NA; CDR3: CASSLWDRNSEQYF
V: TRBV5-6; J: TRBJ2-5; size: NA; CDR3: CASSPDFFRLRETQYF
V: TRBV7-8; J: TRBJ2-7; size: NA; CDR3: CASSPGGFGEQYF
V: TRBV6-5; J: TRBJ2-1; size: NA; CDR3: CASRPAENNEQFF
V: TRBV9; J: TRBJ2-3; size: once; CDR3: CASSVVPDTQYF
V: TRBV6-5; J: TRBJ2-7; size: NA; CDR3: CASSTQGRSYEQYF
V: TRBV9; J: TRBJ1-4; size: NA; CDR3: CASSVARSWGSEGEKLFF
V: TRBV5-5; J: TRBJ1-1; size: NA; CDR3: CASSFSGGLEAFF
V: TRBV9; J: TRBJ2-5; size: NA; CDR3: CASSALGGLAAQETQYF
V: TRBV21-1; J: TRBJ1-2; size: NA; CDR3: CASSNGAGGNYGYTF
V: TRBV7-3; J: TRBJ2-1; size: NA; CDR3: CASSLDQTTQFF
V: TRBV6-5; J: TRBJ2-1; size: NA; CDR3: CASRLGTEGFF
V: TRBV13; J: TRBJ2-1; size: NA; CDR3: CASRSVDRRYDEQFF
V: TRBV10-3; J: TRBJ1-4; size: NA; CDR3: CAIGPEDSEEEKLFF
V: TRBV27; J: TRBJ1-1; size: NA; CDR3: CASSLGANTEAFF
V: TRBV7-2; J: TRBJ2-7; size: NA; CDR3: CASSLVGGDYEQYF
V: TRBV2; J: TRBJ2-1; size: NA; CDR3: CASTLLAGAGNEQFF
V: TRBV28; J: TRBJ1-1; size: NA; CDR3: CASSLKFRDRVYREDTEAFF
V: TRBV27; J: TRBJ2-7; size: NA; CDR3: CASRILNVEGSNGEQYF
V: TRBV29-1; J: TRBJ2-3; size: NA; CDR3: CSVEHPLGTGGKTDTQYF
V: TRBV7-9; J: TRBJ2-3; size: few; CDR3: CASSSDTGADTQYF
V: TRBV28; J: TRBJ1-3; size: NA; CDR3: CASSRIRGNGNTIYF
V: TRBV4-2; J: TRBJ1-3; size: NA; CDR3: CASTDPSSGNTIYF
V: TRBV6-4; J: TRBJ2-1; size: NA; CDR3: CASSDSPPRTSGYNEQFF
V: TRBV2; J: TRBJ2-7; size: NA; CDR3: CAIGEATDTYEQYF
V: TRBV7-9; J: TRBJ1-1; size: few; CDR3: CASSRPAGTEAFF
V: TRBV9; J: TRBJ2-1; size: NA; CDR3: CASSVATGSYNEQFF
V: TRBV7-6; J: TRBJ2-3; size: NA; CDR3: CASSNRGFGDTQYF
V: TRBV2; J: TRBJ1-2; size: NA; CDR3: CASSGRPNYGYTF
V: TRBV5-1; J: TRBJ1-5; size: NA; CDR3: CASSFDGSNQPQHF
V: TRBV19; J: TRBJ2-7; size: NA; CDR3: CASSPRDWTYEQYF
V: TRBV4-1; J: TRBJ2-7; size: NA; CDR3: CASSQEGSGQSYEQYF
V: TRBV25-1; J: TRBJ2-7; size: once; CDR3: CASSGGTGYEQYF
V: TRBV7-9; J: TRBJ2-4; size: NA; CDR3: CASSTLSGVGKNIQYF